This T cell receptor beta chain was captured by sequencing in a study of blood T cell repertoires in COVID-19. Germline values: CDR1 PRHDT, CDR2 FYEKMQ (reference sequence). The CDR3 length is 13 residues. V lost 5 bases to trimming and J lost 8 bases; unmatched junction nucleotides: 7. Measured with immunoSEQ multiplex PCR; TCRdb has only the in-frame clones, and not every one. The sample gives 250,000 to 350,000 clones, roughly 85% of which show up once; 2.5% is in the top ten. The source is a woman aged 50 to 60 who had recovered from COVID-19. The specimen was PBMCs or T cells enriched from blood (not recorded which). The genes are TRBV13 and TRBJ1-2, with 8 bases aligning to TRBD1. The CDR3 coding sequence is TGTGCCAGCAGCCTCACAGGGGGTAAGGGCTACACCTTC. Translating it yields CASSLTGGKGYTF.